This T cell receptor (beta chain) is from a study of T cell responses to AZD1222 COVID-19 vaccine. Repertoires were generated with immunoSEQ multiplex PCR, while TCRdb's copy carries only in-frame clones and drops some. The sample contains about 83,000 clones, around 93% of which appear only once. Notes on the study in general: Of the AZD1222 recipients, only 5 to 7 were seropositive at baseline. Spike as a whole was targeted by vaccine-associated CD4 TCRs, dominant at 160-218 and 743-854.

Trimming took 2 bases from V and 7 from J, leaving 15 bases between them. The germline V gene encodes CDR1 MDHEN and CDR2 SYDVKM. This CDR3 has 16 residues. A note on this clone: What it binds is not known.

The sequencing used peripheral blood, collected 28 days after the second AZD1222 dose. The sequence derives from an adult who received the AZD1222 COVID-19 vaccine. The chain is built from TRBV28 and TRBJ1-6; possible D gene TRBD1, 6 bases. CDR3 in amino acids: CASSLLVRTENSPLHF. CDR3 sequence (DNA): TGTGCCAGCAGTTTACTCGTAAGGACAGAAAATTCACCCCTCCACTTT.